This T cell receptor (beta chain) was obtained from a study of CD4+ T cells in melanoma. This clone was counted between two and nine times. Data came from immunoSEQ multiplex PCR; TCRdb stores just in-frame clones and leaves some out. Here the sample spans thousands of clones, 45% to 55% being singletons. CDR3 length: 12 amino acids. With 3 bases removed from V and 6 bases from J, the gap between germline ends came to 8 bases. From germline, CDR1 is SNHLY and CDR2 FYNNEI. Sequenced material: cells from a culture (not recorded whether cultured in vitro). V is TRBV2 and J is TRBJ1-2; TRBD1 might be the D (5 bases). This clonotype was obtained from a human donor with melanoma. The CDR3, as DNA: TGTGCCAGCAGTGACCTGGGGGATGGCTACACCTTC. It encodes CASSDLGDGYTF.